The rows below give T cell receptor beta chains drawn from one sample of a study of T cell responses to AZD1222 COVID-19 vaccine. Method: immunoSEQ multiplex PCR; TCRdb's copy keeps in-frame clones and lacks some. The repertoire has about 110,000 clones, about 94% of them found once; the top ten carry 2.9%. The input for sequencing was peripheral blood, taken 28 days after the second AZD1222 dose. All receptors derive from an adult who received the AZD1222 COVID-19 vaccine. The CDR3 runs from the conserved cysteine through the conserved F or W. D genes are given only for firm matches. Where a row states a size, it is once, few, many or the class of an expanded clone; other rows omit it.

J | size | D | V | DNA | CDR3
TRBJ2-7 | . | . | TRBV5-1 | TGCGCCAGCAGCGCAACTAGTTTCGAGCAGTACTTC | CASSATSFEQYF
TRBJ2-1 | few | . | TRBV11-2 | TGTGCCAGCAGCTTAGTTAGTGGGTTTAGCAATGAGCAGTTCTTC | CASSLVSGFSNEQFF
TRBJ2-7 | . | . | TRBV7-9 | TGTGCCAGCCAAGGGGCCCTTTTGTCTCAGCAGTACTTC | CASQGALLSQQYF
TRBJ1-5 | . | . | TRBV2 | TGTGCCAGCAGTGAGGAAGTCAATCAGCCCCAGCATTTT | CASSEEVNQPQHF
TRBJ1-2 | few | TRBD1 | TRBV5-4 | TGTGCCAGCAGCTACGGACAGGGGCACAACTATGGCTACACCTTC | CASSYGQGHNYGYTF
TRBJ2-4 | . | TRBD1 | TRBV5-1 | TGCGCCAGCAGCTCGGACAGGGCCCTAGCCAAAAACATTCAGTACTTC | CASSSDRALAKNIQYF
TRBJ1-2 | . | . | TRBV27 | TGTGCCAGCAGTTTACAGGGCAGGGGAGACTATGGCTACACCTTC | CASSLQGRGDYGYTF
TRBJ1-2 | . | . | TRBV5-5 | TGTGCCAGCAGCCCTGTGACGGGTAGCTATGGCTACACCTTC | CASSPVTGSYGYTF
TRBJ1-4 | . | . | TRBV19 | TGTGCCAGTAATGCCGGGACGGCGAATGAAAAACTGTTTTTT | CASNAGTANEKLFF
TRBJ1-1 | . | . | TRBV18 | TGTGCCAGCTCACCTCCGATGGGACAGAACACTGAAGCTTTCTTT | CASSPPMGQNTEAFF
TRBJ2-1 | . | TRBD2 | TRBV4-2 | TGTGCCAGCAGCCAAGATTTATCGCGGGGGGGATACAATGAGCAGTTCTTC | CASSQDLSRGGYNEQFF